This T cell receptor (beta chain) derives from a study of control samples from healthy donors and cancer patients (TCRdb year 2020). The library relied on the immunoSEQ multiplex PCR assay. TCRdb obtained this table from immuneACCESS and retained in-frame rearrangements with V and J assigned. These tables miss some clones; where compared with another copy, unresolved V genes account for less than half of the shortfall, and the remainder is unexplained. The sample contains approximately 51,000 clones, around 80% of them found a single time. About 9.4% of the sample is in the top ten clones. The CDR3 has 12 amino acids, counting the end cysteine and phenylalanine. Only the CDR3 part of the read is kept: 36 bases, read in frame from the first base. Compared with germline, V lacks 8 bases and J lacks 1 base; bases without a gene match: 2. CDR1 and CDR2, looked up from the germline V gene, are SNHLY and FYNNEI.

In the case of this clone: No antigen is known for it. No base quality values were provided; no much bigger clone lies one nucleotide off.

Sequenced input: blood. The sequence links TRBV2 to TRBJ2-7; TRBD2 lines up with 7 middle nucleotides. This TCR came from an older man in good health. CDR3 sequence: CASREESYEQYF. The base sequence is TGTGCCAGCCGGGAGGAATCCTACGAGCAGTACTTC.